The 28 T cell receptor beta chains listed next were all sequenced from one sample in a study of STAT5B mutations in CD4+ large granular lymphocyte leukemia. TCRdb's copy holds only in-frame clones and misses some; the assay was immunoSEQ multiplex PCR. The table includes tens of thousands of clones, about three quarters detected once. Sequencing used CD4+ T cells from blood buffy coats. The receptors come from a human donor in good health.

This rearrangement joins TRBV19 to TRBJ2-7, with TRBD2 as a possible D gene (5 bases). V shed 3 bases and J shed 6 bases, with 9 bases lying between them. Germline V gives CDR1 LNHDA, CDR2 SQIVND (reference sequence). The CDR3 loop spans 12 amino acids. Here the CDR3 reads CASSILGAEQYF. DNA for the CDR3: TGTGCCAGTAGTATTCTGGGAGCCGAGCAGTACTTC.

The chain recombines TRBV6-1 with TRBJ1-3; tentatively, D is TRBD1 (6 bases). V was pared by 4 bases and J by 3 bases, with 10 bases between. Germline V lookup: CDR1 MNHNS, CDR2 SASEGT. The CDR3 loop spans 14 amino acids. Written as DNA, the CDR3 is TGTGCCAGCAGTGGGGGGGGGCTTGGAAACACCATATATTTT. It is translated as CASSGGGLGNTIYF.

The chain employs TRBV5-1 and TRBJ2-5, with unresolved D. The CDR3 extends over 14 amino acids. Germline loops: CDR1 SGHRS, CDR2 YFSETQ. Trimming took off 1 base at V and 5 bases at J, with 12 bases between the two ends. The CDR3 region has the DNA TGCGCCAGCAGCTTGTATTCGCCAAGGGAGACCCAGTACTTC. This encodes CASSLYSPRETQYF.

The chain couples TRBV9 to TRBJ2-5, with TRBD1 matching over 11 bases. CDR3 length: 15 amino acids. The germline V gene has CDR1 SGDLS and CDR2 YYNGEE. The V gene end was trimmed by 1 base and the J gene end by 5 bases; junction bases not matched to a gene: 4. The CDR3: CASSVFGTGGETQYF. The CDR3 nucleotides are TGTGCCAGCAGCGTATTCGGGACAGGGGGGGAGACCCAGTACTTC.

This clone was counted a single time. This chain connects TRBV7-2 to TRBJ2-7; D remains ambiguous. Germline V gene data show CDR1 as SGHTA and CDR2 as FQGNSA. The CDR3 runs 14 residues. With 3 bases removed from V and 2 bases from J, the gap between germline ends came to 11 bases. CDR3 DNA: TGTGCCAGCAGCTTTAGGTCCGCGGCCTACGAGCAGTACTTC. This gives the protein CASSFRSAAYEQYF.

CDR3 region: CASSLAKGQGDETQYF. CDR3 bases: TGTGCCAGCAGCTTAGCCAAAGGACAGGGAGACGAGACCCAGTACTTC. The genes are TRBV7-9 and TRBJ2-5; 8 bases fit TRBD1. Germline-derived CDR1 and CDR2 are SEHNR and FQNEAQ (reference sequence). J was trimmed by 5 bases and V by 0 bases; bases with no gene match: 8. The CDR3 length is 16 residues.

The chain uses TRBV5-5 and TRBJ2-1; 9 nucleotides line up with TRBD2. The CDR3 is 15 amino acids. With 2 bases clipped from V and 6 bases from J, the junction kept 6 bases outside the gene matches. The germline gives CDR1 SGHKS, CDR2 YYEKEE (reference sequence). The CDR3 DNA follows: TGTGCCAGCAGCTTTGGGCTAGCGGGAAGCAATGAGCAGTTCTTC. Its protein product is CASSFGLAGSNEQFF. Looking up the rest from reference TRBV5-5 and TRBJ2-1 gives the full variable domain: DAGVTQSPTHLIKTRGQQVTLRCSPISGHKSVSWYQQVLGQGPQFIFQYYEKEERGRGNFPDRFSARQFPNYSSELNVNALLLGDSALYLCASSFGLAGSNEQFFGPGTRLTVL.

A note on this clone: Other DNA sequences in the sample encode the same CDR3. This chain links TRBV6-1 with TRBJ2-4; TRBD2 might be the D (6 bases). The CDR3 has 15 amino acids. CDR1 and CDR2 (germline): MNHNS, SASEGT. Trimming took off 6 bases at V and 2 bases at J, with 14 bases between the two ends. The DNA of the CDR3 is TGTGCCAGCAGCCTAGGAGGAGGGACCAAAAACATTCAGTACTTC. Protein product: CASSLGGGTKNIQYF.

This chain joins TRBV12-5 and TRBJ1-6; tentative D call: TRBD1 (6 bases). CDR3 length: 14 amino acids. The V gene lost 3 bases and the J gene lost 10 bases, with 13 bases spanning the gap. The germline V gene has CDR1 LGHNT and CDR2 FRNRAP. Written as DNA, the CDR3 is TGTGCTAGTGGTTTATTTGGGGGCAGGTCACCCCTCCACTTT. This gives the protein CASGLFGGRSPLHF.

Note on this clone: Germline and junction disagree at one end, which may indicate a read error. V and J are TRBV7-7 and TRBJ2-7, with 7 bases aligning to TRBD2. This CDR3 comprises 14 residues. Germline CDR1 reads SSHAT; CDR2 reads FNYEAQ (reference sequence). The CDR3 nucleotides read TGTGCTAGCAGCCCCGGGGGGAGCTCCTACGAGCAGTACTTC. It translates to CASSPGGSSYEQYF.

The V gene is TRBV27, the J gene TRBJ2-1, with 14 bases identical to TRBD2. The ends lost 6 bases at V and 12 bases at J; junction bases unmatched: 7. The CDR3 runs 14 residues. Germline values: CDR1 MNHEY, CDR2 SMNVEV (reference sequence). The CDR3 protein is CASRPGLAGVGQFF. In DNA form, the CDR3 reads TGTGCCAGCAGGCCGGGACTAGCGGGAGTTGGGCAGTTCTTC.

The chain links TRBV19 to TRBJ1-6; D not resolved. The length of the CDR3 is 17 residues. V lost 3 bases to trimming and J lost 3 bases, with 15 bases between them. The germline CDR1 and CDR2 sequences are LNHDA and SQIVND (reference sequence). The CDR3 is CASSIRMDLNYNSPLHF. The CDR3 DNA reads TGTGCCAGTAGTATTCGTATGGACCTCAACTATAATTCACCCCTCCACTTT.

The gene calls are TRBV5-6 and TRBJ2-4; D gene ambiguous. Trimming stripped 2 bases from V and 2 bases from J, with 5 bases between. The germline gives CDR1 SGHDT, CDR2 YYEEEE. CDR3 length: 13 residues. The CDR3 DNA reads TGTGCCAGCAGCTTAGGGACCAAAAACATTCAGTACTTC. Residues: CASSLGTKNIQYF.

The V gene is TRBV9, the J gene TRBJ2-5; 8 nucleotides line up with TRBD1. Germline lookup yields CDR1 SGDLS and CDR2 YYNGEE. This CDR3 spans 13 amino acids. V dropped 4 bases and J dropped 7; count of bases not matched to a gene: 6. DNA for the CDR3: TGTGCCAGCAGCTCCACAGGGGGAGGGACCCAGTACTTC. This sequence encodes CASSSTGGGTQYF.

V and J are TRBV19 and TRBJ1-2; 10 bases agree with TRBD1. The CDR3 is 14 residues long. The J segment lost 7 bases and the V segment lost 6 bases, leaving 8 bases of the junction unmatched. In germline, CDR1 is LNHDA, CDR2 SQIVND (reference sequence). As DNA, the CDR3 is TGTGCCAGTAGCTCGGGACAGGGGAGGGGTGGCTACACCTTC. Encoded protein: CASSSGQGRGGYTF.

CDR3 protein: CASSLREGYEQYF. The CDR3 DNA is TGTGCCAGCAGCTTAAGGGAGGGCTACGAGCAGTACTTC. The chain carries TRBV7-3 and TRBJ2-7; 7 bases line up with TRBD2. The junction had 0 bases not matched to a gene; V was cut back by 1 base and J by 3 bases. This CDR3 comprises 13 residues. Germline lookup yields CDR1 SGHTA and CDR2 FQGTGA.

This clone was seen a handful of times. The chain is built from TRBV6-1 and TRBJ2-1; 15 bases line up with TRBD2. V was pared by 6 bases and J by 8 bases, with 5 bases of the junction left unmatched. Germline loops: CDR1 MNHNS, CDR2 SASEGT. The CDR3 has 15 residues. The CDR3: CASRGTSGRSDEQFF. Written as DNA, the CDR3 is TGTGCCAGCAGAGGGACTAGCGGGAGGTCTGATGAGCAGTTCTTC.

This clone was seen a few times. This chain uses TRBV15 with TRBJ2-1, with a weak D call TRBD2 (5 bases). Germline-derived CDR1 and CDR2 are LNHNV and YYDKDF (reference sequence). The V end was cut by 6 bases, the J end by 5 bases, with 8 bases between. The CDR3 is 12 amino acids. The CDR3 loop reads CATRSGNNEQFF. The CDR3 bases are TGTGCCACCAGGTCGGGGAACAATGAGCAGTTCTTC.

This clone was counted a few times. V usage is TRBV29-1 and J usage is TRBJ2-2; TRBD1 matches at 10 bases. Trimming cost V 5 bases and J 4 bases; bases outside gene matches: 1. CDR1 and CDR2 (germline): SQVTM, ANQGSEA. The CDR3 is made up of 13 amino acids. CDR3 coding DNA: TGCAGCGTTCGGACAGGGGGCACCGGGGAGCTGTTTTTT. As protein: CSVRTGGTGELFF.

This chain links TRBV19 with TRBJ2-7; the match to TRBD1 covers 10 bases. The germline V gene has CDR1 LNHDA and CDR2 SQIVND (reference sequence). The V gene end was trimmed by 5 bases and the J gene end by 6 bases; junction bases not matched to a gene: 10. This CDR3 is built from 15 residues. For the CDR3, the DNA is TGTGCCAGTAGTGTGCCGGGACAGGGGTCAGGCGAGCAGTACTTC. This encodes CASSVPGQGSGEQYF.

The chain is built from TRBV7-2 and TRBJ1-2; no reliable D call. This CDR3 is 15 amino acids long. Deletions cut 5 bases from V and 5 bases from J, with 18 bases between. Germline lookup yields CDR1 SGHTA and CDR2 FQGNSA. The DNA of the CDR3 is TGTGCCAGCAGCCCGAGTGGGAGTACCCGATATGGCTACACCTTC. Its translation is CASSPSGSTRYGYTF.

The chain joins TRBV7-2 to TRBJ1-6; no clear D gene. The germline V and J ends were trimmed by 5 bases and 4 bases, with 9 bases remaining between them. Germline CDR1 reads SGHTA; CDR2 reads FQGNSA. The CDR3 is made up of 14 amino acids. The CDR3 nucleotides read TGTGCCAGCAGCAAAGACCTTTATAATTCACCCCTCCACTTT. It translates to CASSKDLYNSPLHF.

The DNA of the CDR3 is TGTGCCTGGATCGGTGGGAGTAGCTCCTACAATGAGCAGTTCTTC. This translates into CAWIGGSSSYNEQFF. This chain joins TRBV30 and TRBJ2-1, with D maybe TRBD2 (5 bases). This CDR3 comprises 15 residues. V was shortened by 4 bases and J by 0 bases, with 13 bases between the two germline ends. The V gene's germline CDR1 is GTSNPN and CDR2 SVGIG (reference sequence).

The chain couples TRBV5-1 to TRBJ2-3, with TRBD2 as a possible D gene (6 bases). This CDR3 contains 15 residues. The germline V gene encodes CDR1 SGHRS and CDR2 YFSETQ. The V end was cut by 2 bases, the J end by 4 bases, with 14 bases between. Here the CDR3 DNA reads TGCGCCAGCAGCTTCGGAGGGAAGAGGGCAGATACGCAGTATTTT. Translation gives CASSFGGKRADTQYF.

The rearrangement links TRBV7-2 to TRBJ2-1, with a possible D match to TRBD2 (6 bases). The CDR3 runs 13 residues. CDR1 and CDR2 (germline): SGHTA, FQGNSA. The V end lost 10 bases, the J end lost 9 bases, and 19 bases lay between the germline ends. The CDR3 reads CATSFGGASEQFF. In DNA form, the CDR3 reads TGTGCCACCTCTTTCGGGGGAGCAAGTGAGCAGTTCTTC.

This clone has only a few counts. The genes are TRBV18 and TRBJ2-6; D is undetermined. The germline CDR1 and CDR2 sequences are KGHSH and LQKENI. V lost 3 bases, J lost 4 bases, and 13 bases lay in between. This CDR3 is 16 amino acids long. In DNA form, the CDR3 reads TGTGCCAGCTCACCGGGCAGGCCAAGGGGGGCCAACGTCCTGACTTTC. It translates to CASSPGRPRGANVLTF. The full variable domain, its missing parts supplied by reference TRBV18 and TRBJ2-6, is NAGVMQNPRHLVRRRGQEARLRCSPMKGHSHVYWYRQLPEEGLKFMVYLQKENIIDESGMPKERFSAEFPKEGPSILRIQQVVRGDSAAYFCASSPGRPRGANVLTFGAGSRLTVL.

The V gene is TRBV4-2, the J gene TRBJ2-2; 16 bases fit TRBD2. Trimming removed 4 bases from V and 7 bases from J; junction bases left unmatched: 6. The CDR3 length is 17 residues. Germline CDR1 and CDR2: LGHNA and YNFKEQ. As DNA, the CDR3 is TGTGCCAGCAGCCGGGGACTAGCGGGGGGGCCAAACGGGGAGCTGTTTTTT. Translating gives CASSRGLAGGPNGELFF.

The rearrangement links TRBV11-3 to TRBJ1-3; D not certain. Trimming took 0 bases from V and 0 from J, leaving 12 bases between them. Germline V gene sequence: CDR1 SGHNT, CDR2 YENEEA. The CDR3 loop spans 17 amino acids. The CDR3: CASSLDGWQTSGNTIYF. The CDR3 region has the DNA TGTGCCAGCAGCTTAGATGGTTGGCAGACCTCTGGAAACACCATATATTTT. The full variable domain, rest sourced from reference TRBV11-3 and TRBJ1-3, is EAGVVQSPRYKIIEKKQPVAFWCNPISGHNTLYWYLQNLGQGPELLIRYENEEAVDDSQLPKDRFSAERLKGVDSTLKIQPAELGDSAVYLCASSLDGWQTSGNTIYFGEGSWLTVV.